This TCR beta chain came from a study of shared clonotypes between healthy human individuals. For this clone: Its antigen is still unknown.

The germline gives CDR1 LNHNV, CDR2 YYDKDF (reference sequence). This CDR3 contains 15 residues. V was clipped by 4 bases and J by 0 bases, with 11 bases between them. The table came from immunoSEQ multiplex PCR; TCRdb's copy has only in-frame clones and leaves some out. Found here are about 870,000 clones, about 91% of them singletons; the top ten hold approximately 25%. The naive CD8 population came from CD45RO-negative cells selected for CCR7, without terminally differentiated effector memory CD45RA+ cells. Study conclusions and caveats: In having few donors, the study represented limited genetic and exposure-history diversity.

The sequenced material came from naive CD8+ T cells sorted from blood. The clonotype comes from a man aged 25 to 45 in good health. The chain couples TRBV15 to TRBJ2-3; possible D gene TRBD1, 6 bases. The CDR3 loop reads CATSITTGSTDTQYF. The CDR3 DNA reads TGTGCCACCAGCATAACGACAGGCAGCACAGATACGCAGTATTTT.